This T cell receptor beta chain was recorded in a study of beta chain features in type 1 diabetes. Regarding the study as a whole: The naive, central memory and Treg TCRB repertoires showed an apparent similarity that was greater among patients than among healthy donors.

Reverse transcription of all isolated RNA meant that expressed TCRB transcripts were sequenced. Sequencing was performed with immunoSEQ multiplex PCR; in TCRdb, only in-frame clones are kept and a portion is missing. The sample has approximately 120,000 clones, approximately 39% seen once; the top ten hold approximately 0.065%. Sorted cells reached over 95% purity in every population. The CDR3 extends over 14 amino acids. Germline V gene sequence: CDR1 SEHNR, CDR2 FQNEAQ (reference sequence). Trimming cost V 7 bases and J 8 bases; bases outside gene matches: 9. This clone showed up just a few times. The antigen remains unidentified.

Sequencing was carried out using stem cell memory CD4+ T cells from blood. The TCR was taken from a woman between 18 and 30 years old in good health. The chain links TRBV7-9 to TRBJ2-1, with 9 bases that match TRBD2. The CDR3 DNA is TGTGCCAGCAACCCCAGGACTAGCGTGGATGAGCAGTTCTTC. Translation gives CASNPRTSVDEQFF.